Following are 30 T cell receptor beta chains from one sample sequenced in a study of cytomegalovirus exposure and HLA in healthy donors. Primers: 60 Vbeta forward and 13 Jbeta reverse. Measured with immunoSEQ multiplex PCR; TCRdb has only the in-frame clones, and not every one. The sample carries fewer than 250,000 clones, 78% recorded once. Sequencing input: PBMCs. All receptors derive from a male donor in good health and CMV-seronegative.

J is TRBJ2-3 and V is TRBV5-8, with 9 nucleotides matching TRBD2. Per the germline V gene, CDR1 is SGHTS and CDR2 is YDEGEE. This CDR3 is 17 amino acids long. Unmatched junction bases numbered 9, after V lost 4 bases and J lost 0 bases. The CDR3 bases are TGTGCCAGCAGCCCTCTTAGCGGGAGCCCTAGCACAGATACGCAGTATTTT. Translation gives CASSPLSGSPSTDTQYF.

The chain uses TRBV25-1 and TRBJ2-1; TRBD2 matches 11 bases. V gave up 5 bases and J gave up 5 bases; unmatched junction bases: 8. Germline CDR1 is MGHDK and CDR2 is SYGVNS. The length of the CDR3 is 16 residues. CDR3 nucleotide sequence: TGTGCCAGCAGTAAACTAGCGGGAGAAATGAACAATGAGCAGTTCTTC. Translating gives CASSKLAGEMNNEQFF.

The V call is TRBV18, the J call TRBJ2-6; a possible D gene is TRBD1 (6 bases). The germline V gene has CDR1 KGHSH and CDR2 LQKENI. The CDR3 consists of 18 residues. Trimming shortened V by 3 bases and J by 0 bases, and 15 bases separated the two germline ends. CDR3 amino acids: CASSPRTGSLSGANVLTF. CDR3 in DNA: TGTGCCAGCTCACCGCGCACAGGGAGTCTCTCTGGGGCCAACGTCCTGACTTTC.

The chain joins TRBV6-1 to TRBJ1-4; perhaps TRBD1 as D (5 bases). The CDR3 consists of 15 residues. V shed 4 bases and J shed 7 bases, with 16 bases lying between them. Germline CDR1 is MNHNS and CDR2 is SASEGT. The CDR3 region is CASSADSLLGEKLFF. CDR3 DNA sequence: TGTGCCAGCAGTGCCGACAGCCTCCTTGGTGAAAAACTGTTTTTT.

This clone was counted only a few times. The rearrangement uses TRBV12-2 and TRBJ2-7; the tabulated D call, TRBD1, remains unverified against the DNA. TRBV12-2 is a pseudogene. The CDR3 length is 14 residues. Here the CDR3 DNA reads TGTGCTACAATATCAAGGGGGCAGCCAGAGGAGCAGTACTTC. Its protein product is CATISRGQPEEQYF.

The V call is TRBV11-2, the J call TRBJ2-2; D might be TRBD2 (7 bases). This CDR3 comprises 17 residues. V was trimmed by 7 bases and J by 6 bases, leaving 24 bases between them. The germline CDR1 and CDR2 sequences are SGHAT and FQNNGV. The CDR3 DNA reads TGTGCCAGCACCATGGGGGGGGCGCGGGTATTGGCCGGGGAGCTGTTTTTT. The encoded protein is CASTMGGARVLAGELFF.

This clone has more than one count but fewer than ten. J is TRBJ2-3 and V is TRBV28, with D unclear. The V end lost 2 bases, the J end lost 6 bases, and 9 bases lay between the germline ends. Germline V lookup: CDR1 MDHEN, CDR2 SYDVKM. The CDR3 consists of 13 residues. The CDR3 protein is CASSLIASDTQYF. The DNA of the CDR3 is TGTGCCAGCAGTTTAATAGCCTCGGATACGCAGTATTTT.

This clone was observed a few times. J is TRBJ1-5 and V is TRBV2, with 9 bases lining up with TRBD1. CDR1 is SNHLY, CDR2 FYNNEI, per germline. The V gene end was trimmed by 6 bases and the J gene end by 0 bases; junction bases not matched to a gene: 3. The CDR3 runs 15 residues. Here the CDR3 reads CASSRTGDSNQPQHF. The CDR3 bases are TGTGCCAGCAGCAGGACAGGGGATAGCAATCAGCCCCAGCATTTT.

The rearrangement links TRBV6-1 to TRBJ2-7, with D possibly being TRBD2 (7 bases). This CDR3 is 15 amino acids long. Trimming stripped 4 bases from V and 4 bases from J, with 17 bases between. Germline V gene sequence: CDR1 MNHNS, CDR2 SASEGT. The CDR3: CASSVAGADGYEQYF. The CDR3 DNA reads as TGTGCCAGCAGTGTGGCGGGGGCGGATGGGTACGAGCAGTACTTC.

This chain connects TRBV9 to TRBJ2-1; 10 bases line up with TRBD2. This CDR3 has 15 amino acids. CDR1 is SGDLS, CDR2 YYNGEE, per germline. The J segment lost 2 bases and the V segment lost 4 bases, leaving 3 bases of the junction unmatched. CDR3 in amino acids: CASSFSGRTYNEQFF. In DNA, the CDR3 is TGTGCCAGCAGCTTTAGCGGGAGGACCTACAATGAGCAGTTCTTC.

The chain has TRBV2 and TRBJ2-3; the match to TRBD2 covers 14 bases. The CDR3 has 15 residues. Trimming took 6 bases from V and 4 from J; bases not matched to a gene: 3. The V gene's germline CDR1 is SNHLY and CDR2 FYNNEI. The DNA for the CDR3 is TGTGCCAGCAGCTGGACTAGCGGGAGGTCAGATACGCAGTATTTT. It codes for CASSWTSGRSDTQYF.

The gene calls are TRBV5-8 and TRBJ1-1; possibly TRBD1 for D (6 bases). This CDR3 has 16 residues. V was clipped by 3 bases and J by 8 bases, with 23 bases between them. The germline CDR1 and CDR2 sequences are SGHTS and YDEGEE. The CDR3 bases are TGTGCCAGCAGCTCATGGACAGCGAAAGAGGGGGGGGAAGCTTTCTTT. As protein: CASSSWTAKEGGEAFF.

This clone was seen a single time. CDR3: CASSHIGTGNVYTF. DNA of the CDR3: TGTGCCAGCAGCCATATCGGGACAGGGAACGTCTACACCTTC. V and J are TRBV14 and TRBJ1-2, with 9 bases fitting TRBD1. CDR3 length equals 14 residues. V gave up 3 bases and J gave up 10 bases; unmatched junction bases: 9. Germline V gives CDR1 SGHDN, CDR2 FVKESK.

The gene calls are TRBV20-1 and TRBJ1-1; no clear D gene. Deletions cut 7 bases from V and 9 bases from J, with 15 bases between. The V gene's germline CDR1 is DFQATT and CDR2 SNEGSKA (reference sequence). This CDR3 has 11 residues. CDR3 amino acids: CSVQVARKAFF. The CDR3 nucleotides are TGCAGTGTTCAGGTGGCCCGTAAAGCTTTCTTT.

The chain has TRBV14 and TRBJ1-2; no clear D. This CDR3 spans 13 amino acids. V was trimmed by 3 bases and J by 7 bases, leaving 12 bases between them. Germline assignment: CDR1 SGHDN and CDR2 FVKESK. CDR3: CASSQNLEAGYTF. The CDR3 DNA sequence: TGTGCCAGCAGCCAGAATTTAGAGGCTGGCTACACCTTC. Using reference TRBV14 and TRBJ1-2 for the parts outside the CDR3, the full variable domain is EAGVTQFPSHSVIEKGQTVTLRCDPISGHDNLYWYRRVMGKEIKFLLHFVKESKQDESGMPNNRFLAERTGGTYSTLKVQPAELEDSGVYFCASSQNLEAGYTFGSGTRLTVV.

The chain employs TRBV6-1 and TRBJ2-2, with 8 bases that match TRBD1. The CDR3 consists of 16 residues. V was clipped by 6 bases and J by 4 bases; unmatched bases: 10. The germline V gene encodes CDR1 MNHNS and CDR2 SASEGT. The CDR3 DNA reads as TGTGCCAGCAGCGAAAGACGAACAGGGGGCACCGGGGAGCTGTTTTTT. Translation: CASSERRTGGTGELFF.

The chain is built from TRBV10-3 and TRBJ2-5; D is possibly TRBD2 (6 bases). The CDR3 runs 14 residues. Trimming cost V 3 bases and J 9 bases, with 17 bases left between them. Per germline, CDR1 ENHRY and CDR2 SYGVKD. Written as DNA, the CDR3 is TGTGCCATCAGTGACCAATCGGGGGAGGAAGCCCAGTACTTC. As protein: CAISDQSGEEAQYF.

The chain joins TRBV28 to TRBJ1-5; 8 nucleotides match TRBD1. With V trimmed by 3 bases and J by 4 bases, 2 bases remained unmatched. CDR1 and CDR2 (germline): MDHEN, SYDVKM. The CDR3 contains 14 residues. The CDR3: CASSFQGANQPQHF. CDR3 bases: TGTGCCAGCAGTTTTCAGGGGGCGAATCAGCCCCAGCATTTT.

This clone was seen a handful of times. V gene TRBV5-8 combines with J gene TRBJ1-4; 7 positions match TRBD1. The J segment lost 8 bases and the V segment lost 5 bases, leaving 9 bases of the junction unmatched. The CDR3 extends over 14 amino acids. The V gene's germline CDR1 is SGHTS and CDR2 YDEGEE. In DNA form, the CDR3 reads TGTGCCAGCAGGTTCCCCGGGACAGAGGAAAAACTGTTTTTT. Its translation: CASRFPGTEEKLFF.

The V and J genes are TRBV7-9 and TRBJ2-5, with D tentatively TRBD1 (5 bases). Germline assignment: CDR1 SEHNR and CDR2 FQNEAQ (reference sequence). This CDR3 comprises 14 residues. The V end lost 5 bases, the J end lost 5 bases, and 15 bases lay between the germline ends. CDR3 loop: CASSQGDLRETQYF. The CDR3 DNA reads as TGTGCCAGCAGCCAAGGGGATCTTCGGGAGACCCAGTACTTC.

The CDR3 loop is CASRAGASRETQYF. CDR3 nucleotide sequence: TGTGCCAGCCGAGCAGGGGCTAGTCGGGAGACCCAGTACTTC. The gene calls are TRBV7-9 and TRBJ2-5; the D gene is possibly TRBD1 (6 bases). The germline V gene has CDR1 SEHNR and CDR2 FQNEAQ (reference sequence). The V end lost 8 bases, the J end lost 5 bases, and 18 bases lay between the germline ends. The CDR3 sequence is 14 residues long.

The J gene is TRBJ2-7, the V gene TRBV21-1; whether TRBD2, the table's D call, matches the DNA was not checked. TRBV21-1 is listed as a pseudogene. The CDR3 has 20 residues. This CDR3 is CASSKPEGVLTSGSTYEQYF. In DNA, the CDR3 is TGTGCCAGCAGCAAACCAGAGGGGGTTCTGACTAGCGGGAGTACCTACGAGCAGTACTTC.

CDR3 sequence (DNA): TGTGCCAGCACTGGGGAGGCGGAGACCTACAATGAGCAGTTCTTC. It yields the protein CASTGEAETYNEQFF. This rearrangement joins TRBV9 to TRBJ2-1; the D gene is possibly TRBD2 (6 bases). Germline lookup yields CDR1 SGDLS and CDR2 YYNGEE. V was shortened by 6 bases and J by 2 bases, with 15 bases between the two germline ends. The CDR3 has 15 residues.

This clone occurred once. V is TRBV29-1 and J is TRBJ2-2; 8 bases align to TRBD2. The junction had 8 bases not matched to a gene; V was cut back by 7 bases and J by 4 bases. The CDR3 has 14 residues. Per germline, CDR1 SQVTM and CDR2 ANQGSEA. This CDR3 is CSGIVAGTTGELFF. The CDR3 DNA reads TGCAGCGGAATCGTAGCGGGAACCACCGGGGAGCTGTTTTTT.

In nucleotides, the CDR3 is TGTGCCAGCAGCGAAGGGGGTTCTGATCAGCCCCAGCATTTT. Protein: CASSEGGSDQPQHF. The chain employs TRBV5-5 and TRBJ1-5, with D maybe TRBD1 (6 bases). V lost 4 bases to trimming and J lost 5 bases, with 13 bases between them. CDR3 size: 14 residues. CDR1 is SGHKS and CDR2 is YYEKEE in the germline V gene (reference sequence).

CDR3 sequence reads: CASSVRLAGVPTDTQYF. In DNA, the CDR3 is TGTGCCAGCAGCGTACGGCTAGCGGGAGTACCCACAGATACGCAGTATTTT. This chain uses TRBV9 with TRBJ2-3; 10 nucleotides align to TRBD2. From germline, CDR1 is SGDLS and CDR2 YYNGEE. V gave up 1 base and J gave up 2 bases; unmatched junction bases: 7. The CDR3 has 17 amino acids.

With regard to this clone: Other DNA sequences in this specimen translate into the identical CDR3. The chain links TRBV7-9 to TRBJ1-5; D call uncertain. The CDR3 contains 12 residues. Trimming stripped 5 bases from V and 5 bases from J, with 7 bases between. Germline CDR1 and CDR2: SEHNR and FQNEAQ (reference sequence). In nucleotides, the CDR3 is TGTGCCAGCAGCGCCACGGATCAGCCCCAGCATTTT. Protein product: CASSATDQPQHF.

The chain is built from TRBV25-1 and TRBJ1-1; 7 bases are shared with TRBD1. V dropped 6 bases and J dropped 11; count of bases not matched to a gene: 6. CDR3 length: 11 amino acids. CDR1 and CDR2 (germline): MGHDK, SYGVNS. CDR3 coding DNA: TGTGCCAGCAGCAGGGGGGCCGGGGCTTTCTTT. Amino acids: CASSRGAGAFF.

The CDR3 loop is CASSLEGQPYEQYF. The CDR3 nucleotides are TGTGCCAGCAGTTTGGAGGGCCAACCTTACGAGCAGTACTTC. The rearrangement links TRBV28 to TRBJ2-7; D is perhaps TRBD2 (6 bases). Germline V gene lookup returns CDR1 MDHEN and CDR2 SYDVKM. The V end was cut by 3 bases, the J end by 4 bases, with 13 bases between. This CDR3 is 14 amino acids long.

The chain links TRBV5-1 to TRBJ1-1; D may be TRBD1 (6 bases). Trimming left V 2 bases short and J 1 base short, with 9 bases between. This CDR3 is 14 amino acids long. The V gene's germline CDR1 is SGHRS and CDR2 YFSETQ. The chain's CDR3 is CASSLVQGNTEAFF. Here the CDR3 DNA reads TGCGCCAGCAGCTTAGTACAGGGGAACACTGAAGCTTTCTTT. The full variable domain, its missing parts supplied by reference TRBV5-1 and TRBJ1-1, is KAGVTQTPRYLIKTRGQQVTLSCSPISGHRSVSWYQQTPGQGLQFLFEYFSETQRNKGNFPGRFSGRQFSNSRSEMNVSTLELGDSALYLCASSLVQGNTEAFFGQGTRLTVV.